What follows are 5 T cell receptor beta chains derived from one specimen sequenced in a study of cytomegalovirus exposure and HLA in healthy donors. The protocol was immunoSEQ multiplex PCR, while the TCRdb copy is restricted to in-frame clones and leaves out a portion. The sample records more than 250,000 clones, 86% being singletons. The sequencing sample was made of PBMCs. Every receptor here comes from a woman between 18 and 29 years old in good health and CMV-seronegative.

The J gene is TRBJ2-5, the V gene TRBV28; 8 bases fit TRBD2. Germline V gene lookup returns CDR1 MDHEN and CDR2 SYDVKM. This CDR3 spans 15 amino acids. V was clipped by 6 bases and J by 2 bases; unmatched bases: 8. CDR3 in DNA: TGTGCCAGCAGAGCCACGGGAGGGCCACAAGAGACCCAGTACTTC. This sequence encodes CASRATGGPQETQYF.

The chain carries TRBV15 and TRBJ1-4, with D possibly matching TRBD1 (6 bases). The V and J ends lost 6 bases and 1 base respectively, with 24 bases between them. Looked up from germline, CDR1 is LNHNV and CDR2 is YYDKDF (reference sequence). The CDR3 sequence is 19 residues long. CDR3 region: CATRRDPGHQTGTNEKLFF. The DNA for the CDR3 is TGTGCCACCAGGAGGGATCCGGGACACCAAACAGGAACTAATGAAAAACTGTTTTTT.

The chain combines TRBV7-9 with TRBJ2-3; D is uncertain. Germline V gives CDR1 SEHNR, CDR2 FQNEAQ (reference sequence). This CDR3 region has 15 residues. V gave up 0 bases and J gave up 2 bases, with 9 bases separating them. This chain's CDR3 is CASSLAVADTDTQYF. In DNA, the CDR3 is TGTGCCAGCAGCTTAGCGGTAGCCGACACAGATACGCAGTATTTT.

The chain is built from TRBV19 and TRBJ1-1; D may be TRBD1 (6 bases). Germline CDR1 reads LNHDA; CDR2 reads SQIVND (reference sequence). The ends were cut back, 2 bases at V and 1 base at J, with 11 bases in the middle. The CDR3 is 15 amino acids. The CDR3 sequence: CASSIRQAPNTEAFF. CDR3 DNA: TGTGCCAGTAGTATAAGACAGGCCCCGAACACTGAAGCTTTCTTT.

The chain has TRBV11-3 and TRBJ2-2, with TRBD1 identical over 7 bases. Germline V gene sequence: CDR1 SGHNT, CDR2 YENEEA. The CDR3 spans 15 residues. V trimming: 1 base; J trimming: 4 bases; junction bases outside the gene matches: 3. CDR3 bases: TGTGCCAGCAGCTTAGGACAGGGAATCACCGGGGAGCTGTTTTTT. Its protein is CASSLGQGITGELFF.